A selection of T cell receptor beta chains follows, all from one sample in a study of T-cell reconstitution after alpha-beta-depleted transplantation in children. MiXCR, run by TCRdb on the PCR reads, gives a single entry per CDR3 protein. The sample has 25,000 to 30,000 distinct CDR3 sequences; 18% are singletons. The specimen was PBMCs, mostly from graft donor cells, collected 60 days after TCRalphabeta/CD19-depleted stem cell transplant. Receptors were obtained from a male patient aged 2 to 10 who had a stem cell transplant for acute lymphoblastic leukemia, so the T cells may come from the graft donor. Each CDR3 is given with its conserved first and last residue. D genes are given only for firm matches.

v_gene	d_gene	j_gene	CDR3aa
TRBV28	TRBD2	TRBJ2-1	CASSAPMAGTSDNEQFF
TRBV28	.	TRBJ2-5	CASSLRPRPETQYF
TRBV4-2	.	TRBJ2-1	CASSQEGGSNYNEQFF
TRBV7-2	TRBD2	TRBJ2-5	CASSLGGGLYQETQYF
TRBV5-5	.	TRBJ1-1	CASSLTVKTEAFF
TRBV5-1	.	TRBJ2-2	CASSFWQNTGELFF
TRBV12-3/TRBV12-4	.	TRBJ2-7	CASSSLVIGRGLYEQYF
TRBV7-2	TRBD2	TRBJ2-3	CASSPQLAGAGDTQYF
TRBV29-1	.	TRBJ2-3	CSVSGRFTDTQYF
TRBV28	.	TRBJ1-1	CASTGPTEAFF
TRBV28	TRBD1	TRBJ2-1	CASRPTGSSYNEQFF
TRBV6-1	TRBD1	TRBJ1-3	CASSMNRGQAGNTIYF
TRBV29-1	.	TRBJ2-1	CSVNRVTEQFF
TRBV20-1	.	TRBJ1-4	CSARVASGSGGYEKLFF
TRBV7-6	.	TRBJ2-7	CASSSVDGSGYEQYF
TRBV6-5	.	TRBJ2-3	CASSYSGGAAGTDTQYF
TRBV20-1	TRBD1	TRBJ2-7	CSADRDKIYEQYF
TRBV11-3	.	TRBJ2-1	CASSRTPDRRNEQFF